Following are 21 T cell receptor beta chains from one sample sequenced in a study of OX40 agonist ivuxolimab in advanced cancers. Sequenced by immunoSEQ multiplex PCR; TCRdb stores in-frame clones only, minus some. The table shows over 25,000 clones, with approximately 86% occurring only once. Material: CD4+ or CD8+ T cells sorted from blood, obtained in a trial of the OX40 agonist ivuxolimab. All receptors derive from an adult with an advanced solid tumor such as melanoma, head and neck, liver or kidney cancer.

The chain joins TRBV9 to TRBJ1-1; D is undetermined. The CDR3 sequence is 16 residues long. V dropped 0 bases and J dropped 1 base, with 13 bases sitting between them. Germline-derived CDR1 and CDR2 are SGDLS and YYNGEE. CDR3 in amino acids: CASSVDETRGNTEAFF. The DNA of the CDR3 is TGTGCCAGCAGCGTAGATGAGACCCGGGGGAACACTGAAGCTTTCTTT.

The chain is built from TRBV19 and TRBJ2-7; TRBD2 matches 14 bases. This CDR3 has 14 amino acids. CDR1 LNHDA and CDR2 SQIVND come from the germline V gene (reference sequence). V gave up 6 bases and J gave up 3 bases; unmatched junction bases: 1. The chain's CDR3 is CASRGLAGDYEQYF. In nucleotides, the CDR3 is TGTGCCAGTAGGGGACTAGCGGGGGACTACGAGCAGTACTTC.

This clone came up once. The chain uses TRBV9 and TRBJ1-5, with TRBD1 identical over 8 bases. The CDR3 loop spans 13 amino acids. V lost 3 bases, J lost 9 bases, and 5 bases stayed unmatched. Germline lookup yields CDR1 SGDLS and CDR2 YYNGEE. The CDR3 sequence: CASSDGQGWPQHF. The CDR3 region has the DNA TGTGCCAGCAGCGACGGACAGGGATGGCCCCAGCATTTT.

V usage is TRBV6-4 and J usage is TRBJ2-2, with D unclear. CDR1 MRHNA and CDR2 SNTAGT come from the germline V gene. The CDR3 is 16 residues long. V was pared by 0 bases and J by 4 bases, with 12 bases between. In nucleotides, the CDR3 is TGTGCCAGCAGTGACTCGAATCGCGGCAGCACCGGGGAGCTGTTTTTT. Encoded protein: CASSDSNRGSTGELFF.

The genes are TRBV25-1 and TRBJ1-4; possible D gene TRBD1, 5 bases. The CDR3 is 17 amino acids. V dropped 2 bases and J dropped 2 bases, with 15 bases sitting between them. Germline V gene sequence: CDR1 MGHDK, CDR2 SYGVNS. CDR3 sequence (DNA): TGTGCCAGCAGTGAACCAAGCCCAGGGACCACTAATGAAAAACTGTTTTTT. It is translated as CASSEPSPGTTNEKLFF.

The genes are TRBV7-2 and TRBJ2-5; 14 bases line up with TRBD2. CDR1 is SGHTA and CDR2 is FQGNSA in the germline V gene. V shed 0 bases and J 0 bases; nucleotides not matched to a gene: 9. This CDR3 is built from 20 residues. The CDR3 region is CASSLAVGTSGGRYQETQYF. In DNA form, the CDR3 reads TGTGCCAGCAGCTTAGCAGTTGGGACTAGCGGGGGCCGGTACCAAGAGACCCAGTACTTC. Full variable domain (outside the CDR3, taken from reference TRBV7-2 and TRBJ2-5): GAGVSQSPSNKVTEKGKDVELRCDPISGHTALYWYRQSLGQGLEFLIYFQGNSAPDKSGLPSDRFSAERTGGSVSTLTIQRTQQEDSAVYLCASSLAVGTSGGRYQETQYFGPGTRLLVL.

V usage is TRBV28 and J usage is TRBJ1-1, with no clear D. Germline values: CDR1 MDHEN, CDR2 SYDVKM. CDR3 length equals 12 residues. The V end was cut by 3 bases, the J end by 2 bases, with 4 bases between. The chain's CDR3 is CASSLSNTEAFF. The CDR3 DNA reads as TGTGCCAGCAGTTTGAGCAACACTGAAGCTTTCTTT.

The chain joins TRBV18 to TRBJ2-1; D is perhaps TRBD1 (6 bases). CDR1 KGHSH and CDR2 LQKENI come from the germline V gene. Trimming shortened V by 3 bases and J by 6 bases, and 15 bases separated the two germline ends. CDR3 size: 15 residues. CDR3 residues: CASSPEVGAGNEQFF. Written as DNA, the CDR3 is TGTGCCAGCTCACCTGAAGTGGGGGCTGGCAATGAGCAGTTCTTC.

This clone came up a few times. This specimen includes other DNA sequences encoding the same CDR3. The chain joins TRBV9 to TRBJ2-5; D assignment may be TRBD1 or TRBD2 (5 bases each). The V and J ends lost 0 bases and 5 bases respectively, with 8 bases between them. Germline assignment: CDR1 SGDLS and CDR2 YYNGEE. CDR3 length equals 13 residues. The CDR3 loop reads CASSVGGVETQYF. CDR3 coding DNA: TGTGCCAGCAGCGTAGGAGGGGTGGAGACCCAGTACTTC.

The gene calls are TRBV7-8 and TRBJ2-7, with 7 bases that match TRBD1. Looked up from germline, CDR1 is SGHVS and CDR2 is FQNEAQ. V shed 5 bases and J 7 bases; nucleotides not matched to a gene: 11. The CDR3 is 14 residues long. CDR3 amino acids: CASSLRTGAVEQYF. Written as DNA, the CDR3 is TGTGCCAGCAGCCTCCGGACAGGCGCCGTTGAGCAGTACTTC.

This chain joins TRBV28 and TRBJ2-7; no clear D. Germline assignment: CDR1 MDHEN and CDR2 SYDVKM. The ends were cut back, 3 bases at V and 3 bases at J, with 15 bases in the middle. The CDR3 sequence is 15 residues long. DNA for the CDR3: TGTGCCAGCAGTTTCAGGCAGGAAACAAACTACGAGCAGTACTTC. Translation: CASSFRQETNYEQYF.

The chain joins TRBV10-3 to TRBJ2-7; tentatively, D is TRBD2 (5 bases). The CDR3 is 11 amino acids. V shed 5 bases and J shed 7 bases, with 9 bases lying between them. Germline CDR1 ENHRY, CDR2 SYGVKD. CDR3 nucleotide sequence: TGTGCCATCAGTAGCGGACGGGAGCAGTACTTC. Translating it yields CAISSGREQYF.

CDR3: CASSSTVWEQYF. In nucleotides, the CDR3 is TGTGCCAGCAGTTCGACTGTGTGGGAGCAGTACTTC. The chain uses TRBV6-6 and TRBJ2-7; D gene uncertain. CDR1 and CDR2 (germline): MNHNY, SVGAGI (reference sequence). Trimming cost V 4 bases and J 7 bases, with 11 bases left between them. CDR3 size: 12 residues.

This rearrangement joins TRBV2 to TRBJ1-5; D is uncertain. The CDR3 loop spans 13 amino acids. V was shortened by 6 bases and J by 7 bases, with 13 bases between the two germline ends. In germline, CDR1 is SNHLY, CDR2 FYNNEI. CDR3 region: CASRAPGVQPQHF. The CDR3 DNA reads TGTGCCAGCAGAGCCCCCGGGGTCCAGCCCCAGCATTTT.

This rearrangement joins TRBV4-2 to TRBJ2-7; D may match TRBD1 or TRBD2 (6 bases each). The CDR3 is made up of 16 amino acids. V shed 4 bases and J shed 0 bases, with 16 bases lying between them. Germline V gene lookup returns CDR1 LGHNA and CDR2 YNFKEQ. CDR3 coding DNA: TGTGCCAGCAGCCTCGGAGGGGGGATGGACTCCTACGAGCAGTACTTC. Protein: CASSLGGGMDSYEQYF.

The V call is TRBV7-2, the J call TRBJ2-7; maybe TRBD1 (7 bases). The CDR3 covers 14 residues. The germline V and J ends were trimmed by 5 bases and 9 bases, with 20 bases remaining between them. In germline, CDR1 is SGHTA, CDR2 FQGNSA. The CDR3 protein is CASSPGTAWGGQYF. As DNA, the CDR3 is TGTGCCAGCAGCCCCGGGACAGCCTGGGGAGGGCAGTACTTC. The full variable domain, in which reference TRBV7-2 and TRBJ2-7 provide the parts outside the CDR3, is GAGVSQSPSNKVTEKGKDVELRCDPISGHTALYWYRQSLGQGLEFLIYFQGNSAPDKSGLPSDRFSAERTGGSVSTLTIQRTQQEDSAVYLCASSPGTAWGGQYFGPGTRLTVT.

V and J are TRBV18 and TRBJ2-7; TRBD1 matches at 7 bases. CDR3 size: 14 residues. Germline CDR1 KGHSH, CDR2 LQKENI. Unmatched junction bases numbered 8, after V lost 3 bases and J lost 6 bases. The DNA of the CDR3 is TGTGCCAGCTCACCCCCGACAGGGTCCCCCGAGCAGTACTTC. This translates into CASSPPTGSPEQYF.

The genes are TRBV13 and TRBJ2-7; 14 bases align to TRBD2. The CDR3 sequence is 15 residues long. V gave up 5 bases and J gave up 4 bases; unmatched junction bases: 4. The germline gives CDR1 PRHDT, CDR2 FYEKMQ (reference sequence). CDR3 in amino acids: CASSGGLAGVYEQYF. CDR3 nucleotide sequence: TGTGCCAGCAGCGGGGGACTAGCGGGAGTTTACGAGCAGTACTTC.

The CDR3 protein is CASSEPDRGRHRVGAYNEQFF. CDR3 coding DNA: TGTGCCAGCAGTGAACCCGACAGGGGACGACATAGGGTGGGGGCCTACAATGAGCAGTTCTTC. The chain employs TRBV6-1 and TRBJ2-1; 8 nucleotides line up with TRBD1. Losses at the gene ends were 2 bases for V and 2 bases for J; bases not matched to a gene: 20. The germline CDR1 and CDR2 sequences are MNHNS and SASEGT. The CDR3 length is 21 residues.

The chain carries TRBV28 and TRBJ2-6; D is uncertain. Trimming took off 4 bases at V and 2 bases at J, with 0 bases between the two ends. This CDR3 is 12 amino acids long. Germline-derived CDR1 and CDR2 are MDHEN and SYDVKM. This CDR3 reads CASSSGANVLTF. As DNA, the CDR3 is TGTGCCAGCAGTTCTGGGGCCAACGTCCTGACTTTC.

This rearrangement joins TRBV5-1 to TRBJ2-2; D is uncertain. Looked up from germline, CDR1 is SGHRS and CDR2 is YFSETQ. The CDR3 is 12 residues long. The V gene lost 6 bases and the J gene lost 5 bases, with 8 bases spanning the gap. The CDR3 is CASTRRTGELFF. The CDR3 nucleotides read TGCGCCAGCACCCGTCGTACCGGGGAGCTGTTTTTT.